The 20 T cell receptor beta chains presented below share a single source sample, sequenced in a study of T and B cells in COVID-19 patients. TRB was amplified from approximately 250-500 ng of blood genomic DNA. BIOMED2 TRB-A/B primer pools were used in multiplex TRB PCR. Each CDR3 protein gets one entry after TCRdb re-called the multiplex PCR reads with MiXCR. The sample consists of some 17,000 distinct CDR3 sequences, under 35% of them appearing once. Material for sequencing was blood. The receptors originated from a human donor who had recovered from COVID-19.

This clonotype came up a few times. The chain recombines TRBV6-1 with TRBJ1-1; maybe TRBD1 (5 bases). Trimming pared 2 bases from V and 1 base from J, leaving 17 bases between. The CDR3 runs 17 residues. Germline loops: CDR1 MNHNS, CDR2 SASEGT. The CDR3 region has the DNA TGTGCCAGCAGTGAAAGGCGCAGGGAATCTGGGAACACTGAAGCTTTCTTT. It is translated as CASSERRRESGNTEAFF.

For this clonotype: A much larger clone sits a single nucleotide away, making a read error possible. This chain links TRBV15 with TRBJ2-7, with 7 bases identical to TRBD2. Germline lookup yields CDR1 LNHNV and CDR2 YYDKDF (reference sequence). The CDR3 extends over 18 amino acids. The CDR3 here is CVTSRDSRGGSYSYEQYF. CDR3 coding DNA: TGTGTCACCAGCAGGGATTCTCGGGGCGGGAGCTACTCCTACGAGCAGTACTTC.

The chain couples TRBV19 to TRBJ1-1, with D uncertain. Germline V lookup: CDR1 LNHDA, CDR2 SQIVND (reference sequence). This CDR3 spans 13 amino acids. Trimming stripped 3 bases from V and 1 base from J, with 6 bases between. The CDR3 DNA reads as TGTGCCAGTAGTATTAACAAGAACACTGAAGCTTTCTTT. The encoded protein is CASSINKNTEAFF.

This chain's CDR3 is CASMEWGSGNIIYF. CDR3 DNA sequence: TGTGCCAGCATGGAGTGGGGCTCTGGAAACATTATATATTTT. The V and J genes are TRBV12-3 or TRBV12-4 and TRBJ1-3; D might be TRBD1 (5 bases). Trimming took 7 bases from V and 13 from J, leaving 23 bases between them. CDR3 length: 14 amino acids.

This clonotype was seen only a few times. The chain carries TRBV5-6 and TRBJ1-3, with TRBD1 as a possible D gene (5 bases). CDR1 and CDR2 (germline): SGHDT, YYEEEE. V lost 2 bases and J 2 bases, leaving 8 bases between the germline ends. This CDR3 region has 14 residues. The CDR3 loop is CASSFSGTGNTIYF. CDR3 DNA: TGTGCCAGCAGCTTTTCAGGGACTGGAAACACCATATATTTT.

Regarding this clonotype: One end of the junction does not line up with germline, which may come from a read error. The J gene is TRBJ1-1, the V gene TRBV6-1, with TRBD1 as a possible D gene (5 bases). The CDR3 totals 13 residues. Germline CDR1 reads MNHNS; CDR2 reads SASEGT. CDR3 region: CASREDRNTEAFF. The DNA for the CDR3 is TGTGCCAGCAGAGAAGACAGGAACACTGAAGCTTTCTTT.

The CDR3 bases are TGTGCCAGCAGGCTGGCCGGGAATAATTCACCCCTCCACTTT. Its translation is CASRLAGNNSPLHF. The genes are TRBV28 and TRBJ1-6; D not resolved. The CDR3 spans 14 residues. Germline-derived CDR1 and CDR2 are MDHEN and SYDVKM. V was clipped by 6 bases and J by 5 bases, with 11 bases between them.

This clonotype was picked up a small number of times. CDR3 region: CATSGDPGYEQYF. The CDR3 nucleotides read TGTGCCACCAGTGGGGACCCCGGCTACGAGCAGTACTTC. J is TRBJ2-7 and V is TRBV24-1, with D tentatively TRBD1 or TRBD2 (5 bases each). Trimming left V 5 bases short and J 3 bases short, with 10 bases between. Germline loops: CDR1 KGHDR, CDR2 SFDVKD. This CDR3 has 13 residues.

The chain employs TRBV6-1 and TRBJ2-2; 7 bases are a match to TRBD1. There are 14 residues in the CDR3. Germline V lookup: CDR1 MNHNS, CDR2 SASEGT. The junction had 5 bases not matched to a gene; V was cut back by 6 bases and J by 4 bases. This CDR3 reads CASSQGVLTGELFF. CDR3 DNA sequence: TGTGCCAGCAGCCAGGGGGTCCTCACCGGGGAGCTGTTTTTT.

This clonotype was detected many times. The V call is TRBV18, the J call TRBJ2-1; D remains unclear. Germline CDR1 and CDR2: KGHSH and LQKENI. The CDR3 sequence is 13 residues long. Trimming pared 3 bases from V and 5 bases from J, leaving 8 bases between. CDR3: CASSPAVNNEQFF. In DNA form, the CDR3 reads TGTGCCAGCTCACCCGCCGTGAACAATGAGCAGTTCTTC. The full variable domain, with the rest looked up from reference TRBV18 and TRBJ2-1, is NAGVMQNPRHLVRRRGQEARLRCSPMKGHSHVYWYRQLPEEGLKFMVYLQKENIIDESGMPKERFSAEFPKEGPSILRIQQVVRGDSAAYFCASSPAVNNEQFFGPGTRLTVL.

In its sample, this clonotype was seen a few times. The J gene is TRBJ1-1, the V gene TRBV18, with D possibly matching TRBD1 (5 bases). V dropped 6 bases and J dropped 1 base, with 12 bases sitting between them. CDR3 length: 14 residues. Germline V lookup: CDR1 KGHSH, CDR2 LQKENI. Written as DNA, the CDR3 is TGTGCCAGCTCTCCGGGACTCTCGAACACTGAAGCTTTCTTT. This sequence encodes CASSPGLSNTEAFF.

This clonotype was detected many times. The V call is TRBV6-5, the J call TRBJ2-2, with D perhaps TRBD1 (6 bases). The CDR3 is 16 residues long. V dropped 4 bases and J dropped 7 bases, with 19 bases sitting between them. Germline V gene data show CDR1 as MNHEY and CDR2 as SVGAGI. The CDR3 loop reads CASSSPSGVKGGELFF. DNA for the CDR3: TGTGCCAGCAGTTCTCCTTCAGGGGTGAAGGGCGGGGAGCTGTTTTTT.

V is TRBV11-2 and J is TRBJ2-2; D gene uncertain. This CDR3 contains 14 residues. With 3 bases removed from V and 6 bases from J, the gap between germline ends came to 11 bases. Germline CDR1 reads SGHAT; CDR2 reads FQNNGV. The CDR3 sequence is CASSLNPGSGELFF. In nucleotides, the CDR3 is TGTGCCAGCAGCTTGAATCCCGGGTCCGGGGAGCTGTTTTTT.

The rearrangement links TRBV5-6 to TRBJ2-7; 12 positions match TRBD1. Trimming removed 2 bases from V and 5 bases from J; junction bases left unmatched: 5. Germline assignment: CDR1 SGHDT and CDR2 YYEEEE. This CDR3 is built from 15 residues. The CDR3 DNA reads TGTGCCAGCAGCTTACCCGGGACAGGGGGCCACGAGCAGTACTTC. Amino acid sequence: CASSLPGTGGHEQYF.

V gene TRBV5-6 combines with J gene TRBJ2-5, with TRBD1 matching 12 bases. This CDR3 is built from 14 residues. Germline lookup yields CDR1 SGHDT and CDR2 YYEEEE. V gave up 6 bases and J gave up 5 bases; unmatched junction bases: 5. DNA of the CDR3: TGTGCCAGCACCGGGACAGGGGGCCAGGAGACCCAGTACTTC. It encodes CASTGTGGQETQYF. The complete variable domain, with remaining parts taken from reference TRBV5-6 and TRBJ2-5, reads DAGVTQSPTHLIKTRGQQVTLRCSPKSGHDTVSWYQQALGQGPQFIFQYYEEEERQRGNFPDRFSGHQFPNYSSELNVNALLLGDSALYLCASTGTGGQETQYFGPGTRLLVL.

The J gene is TRBJ1-3, the V gene TRBV7-2; 7 bases are a match to TRBD1. The CDR3 consists of 15 residues. V shed 5 bases and J 4 bases; nucleotides not matched to a gene: 8. Germline V gives CDR1 SGHTA, CDR2 FQGNSA. The CDR3 reads CASSPPQGMGNTIYF. CDR3 sequence (DNA): TGTGCCAGCAGCCCGCCACAGGGGATGGGAAACACCATATATTTT.

This clonotype was found a few times. CDR3 sequence (DNA): TGTGCCAGCAGCCTAGAACAGGGACGTGGGGCTGAAGCTTTCTTT. It is translated as CASSLEQGRGAEAFF. This chain links TRBV7-9 with TRBJ1-1, with TRBD1 as a possible D gene (6 bases). Trimming took off 5 bases at V and 6 bases at J, with 19 bases between the two ends. The CDR3 covers 15 residues. Germline V gene sequence: CDR1 SEHNR, CDR2 FQNEAQ (reference sequence).

This chain links TRBV19 with TRBJ1-2; a weak D match, TRBD1 (5 bases). This CDR3 contains 15 residues. CDR1 is LNHDA and CDR2 is SQIVND in the germline V gene (reference sequence). Deletions cut 2 bases from V and 4 bases from J, with 14 bases between. CDR3: CASSINWMTAYGYTF. As DNA, the CDR3 is TGTGCCAGTAGTATAAATTGGATGACAGCCTATGGCTACACCTTC.

This clonotype was recorded only once. Since a much larger clone is just one base distant, this may be a read error. This chain joins TRBV29-1 and TRBJ1-5; possible D gene TRBD1, 5 bases. Germline loops: CDR1 SQVTM, CDR2 ANQGSEA. This CDR3 spans 13 amino acids. In DNA, the CDR3 is TGCAGCGTTGAAGGGGGGGTCAATCAGCACCAGCATTTT. Translated: CSVEGGVNQHQHF.

This clonotype appeared a few times. The CDR3 region is CSASTGDGNQPQHF. CDR3 coding DNA: TGCAGTGCTAGCACAGGGGATGGCAATCAGCCCCAGCATTTT. This sequence joins TRBV20-1 and TRBJ1-5; 7 bases fit TRBD1. The germline V gene has CDR1 DFQATT and CDR2 SNEGSKA (reference sequence). This CDR3 has 14 amino acids. The junction had 4 bases not matched to a gene; V was cut back by 3 bases and J by 2 bases.